What follows describes a single TCR beta chain. As originally analysed: Nucleated cell number was recorded as an estimate derived from reference gene primer amplification. The repertoire was sequenced with immunoSEQ multiplex PCR; TCRdb's copy has only in-frame clones and lacks some. V, J and clone size are taken as reported in that table, and D and trimming were inferred from the DNA itself. This repertoire shows some 230,000 clones, approximately 84% found once; its top ten account for about 2.4%. These data belong to a study of blood T cell repertoires in COVID-19. Whole-study context: Sites across the United States, Italy and Spain contributed samples from acute and convalescent COVID-19. In each case, the material was cDNA or gDNA derived from T cells, B-cell-depleted T cells, or PBMCs.

The clonotype comes from an older woman with acute or convalescent COVID-19. Sequencing input: peripheral blood.

The chain's CDR3 is CAGTGKNTEAFF. The CDR3 DNA follows: TGTGCGGGGACAGGGAAGAACACTGAAGCTTTCTTT. The rearrangement joins TRBV30 to TRBJ1-1, with TRBD1 matching over 9 bases. CDR3 length equals 12 residues. Per the germline V gene, CDR1 is GTSNPN and CDR2 is SVGIG (reference sequence).